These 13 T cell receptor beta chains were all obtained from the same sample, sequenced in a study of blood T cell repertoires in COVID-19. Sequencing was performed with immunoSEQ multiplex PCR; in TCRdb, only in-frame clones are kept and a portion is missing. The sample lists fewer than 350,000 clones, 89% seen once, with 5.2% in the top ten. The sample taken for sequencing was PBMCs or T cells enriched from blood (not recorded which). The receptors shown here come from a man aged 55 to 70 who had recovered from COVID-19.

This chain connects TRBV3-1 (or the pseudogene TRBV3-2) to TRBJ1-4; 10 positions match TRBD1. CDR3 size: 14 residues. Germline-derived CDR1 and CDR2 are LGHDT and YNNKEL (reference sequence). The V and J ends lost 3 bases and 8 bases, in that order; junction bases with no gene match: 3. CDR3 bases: TGTGCCAGCAGCCAGGGACAGGGGCGCGAAAAACTGTTTTTT. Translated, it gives CASSQGQGREKLFF.

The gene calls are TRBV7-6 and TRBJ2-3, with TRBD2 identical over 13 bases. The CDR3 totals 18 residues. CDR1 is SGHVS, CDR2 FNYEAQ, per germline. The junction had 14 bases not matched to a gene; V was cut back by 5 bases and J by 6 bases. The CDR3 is CASSPDPQGLAGSDTQYF. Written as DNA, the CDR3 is TGTGCCAGCAGCCCAGACCCACAGGGACTAGCGGGGAGCGATACGCAGTATTTT.

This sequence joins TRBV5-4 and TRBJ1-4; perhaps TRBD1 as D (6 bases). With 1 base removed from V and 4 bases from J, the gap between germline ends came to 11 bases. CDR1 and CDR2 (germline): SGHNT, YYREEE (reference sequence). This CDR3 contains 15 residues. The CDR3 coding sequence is TGTGCCAGCAGCTTGAGGACAGAGGGTAATGAAAAACTGTTTTTT. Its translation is CASSLRTEGNEKLFF.

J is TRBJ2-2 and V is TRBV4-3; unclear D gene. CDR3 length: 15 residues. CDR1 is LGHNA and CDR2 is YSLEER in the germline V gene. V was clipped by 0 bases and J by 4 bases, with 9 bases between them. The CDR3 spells CASSQDFGTTGELFF. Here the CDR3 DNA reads TGCGCCAGCAGCCAAGATTTTGGCACCACCGGGGAGCTGTTTTTT.

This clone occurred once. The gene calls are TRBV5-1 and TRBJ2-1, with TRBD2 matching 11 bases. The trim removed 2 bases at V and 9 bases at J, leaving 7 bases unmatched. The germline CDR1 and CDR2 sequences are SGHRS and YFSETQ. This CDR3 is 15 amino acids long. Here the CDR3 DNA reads TGCGCCAGCAGCTTTAGCGGGAGGGAGTTTAGTGAGCAGTTCTTC. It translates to CASSFSGREFSEQFF.

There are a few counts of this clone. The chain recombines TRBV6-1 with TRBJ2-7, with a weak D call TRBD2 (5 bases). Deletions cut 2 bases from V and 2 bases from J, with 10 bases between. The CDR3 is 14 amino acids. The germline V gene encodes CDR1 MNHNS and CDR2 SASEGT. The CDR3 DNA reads TGTGCCAGCAGTGAAACAGCGGTTACCTACGAGCAGTACTTC. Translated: CASSETAVTYEQYF.

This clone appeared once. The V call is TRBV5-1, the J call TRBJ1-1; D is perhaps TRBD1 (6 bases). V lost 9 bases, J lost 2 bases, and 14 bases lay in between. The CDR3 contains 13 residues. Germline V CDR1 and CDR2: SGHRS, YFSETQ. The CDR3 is CATSGDPNTEAFF. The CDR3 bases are TGCGCCACCTCAGGGGACCCTAACACTGAAGCTTTCTTT.

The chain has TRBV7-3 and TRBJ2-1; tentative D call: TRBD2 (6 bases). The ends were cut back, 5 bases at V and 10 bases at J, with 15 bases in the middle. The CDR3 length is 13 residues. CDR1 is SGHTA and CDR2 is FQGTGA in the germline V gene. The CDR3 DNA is TGTGCCAGCAGCCGTGGAGGGCCGGGGGAGCAGTTCTTC. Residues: CASSRGGPGEQFF. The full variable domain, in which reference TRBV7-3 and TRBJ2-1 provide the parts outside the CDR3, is GAGVSQTPSNKVTEKGKYVELRCDPISGHTALYWYRQSLGQGPEFLIYFQGTGAADDSGLPNDRFFAVRPEGSVSTLKIQRTERGDSAVYLCASSRGGPGEQFFGPGTRLTVL.

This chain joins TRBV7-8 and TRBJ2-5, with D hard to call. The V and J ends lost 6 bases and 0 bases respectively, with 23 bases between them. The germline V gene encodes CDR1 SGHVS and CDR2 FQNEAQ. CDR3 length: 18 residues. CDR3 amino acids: CASRIPPGGATYQETQYF. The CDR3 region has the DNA TGTGCCAGCAGGATTCCTCCCGGCGGAGCTACGTACCAAGAGACCCAGTACTTC.

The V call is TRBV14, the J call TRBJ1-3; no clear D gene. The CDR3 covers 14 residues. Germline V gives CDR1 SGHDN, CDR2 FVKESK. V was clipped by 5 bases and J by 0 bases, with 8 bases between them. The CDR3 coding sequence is TGTGCCAGCAGCACTACTATCTCTGGAAACACCATATATTTT. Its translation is CASSTTISGNTIYF.

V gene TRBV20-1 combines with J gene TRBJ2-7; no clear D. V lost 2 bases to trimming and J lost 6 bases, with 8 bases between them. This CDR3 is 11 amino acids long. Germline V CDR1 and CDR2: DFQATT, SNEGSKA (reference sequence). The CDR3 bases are TGCAGTGCTAGATTATTCTCCGAGCAGTACTTC. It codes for CSARLFSEQYF.

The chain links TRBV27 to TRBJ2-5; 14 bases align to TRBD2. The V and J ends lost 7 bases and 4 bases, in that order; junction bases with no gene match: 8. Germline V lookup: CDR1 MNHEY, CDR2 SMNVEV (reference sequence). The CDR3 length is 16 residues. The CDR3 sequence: CASTPGLAGGPETQYF. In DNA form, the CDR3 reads TGTGCCAGCACTCCAGGACTAGCGGGAGGACCAGAGACCCAGTACTTC.

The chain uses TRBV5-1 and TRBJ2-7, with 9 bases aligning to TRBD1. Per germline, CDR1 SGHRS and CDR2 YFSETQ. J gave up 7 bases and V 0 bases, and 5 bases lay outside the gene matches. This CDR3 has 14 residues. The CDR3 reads CASSLAEGQGEQYF. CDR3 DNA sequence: TGCGCCAGCAGCTTGGCGGAGGGACAGGGTGAGCAGTACTTC. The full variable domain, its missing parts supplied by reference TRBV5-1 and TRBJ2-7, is KAGVTQTPRYLIKTRGQQVTLSCSPISGHRSVSWYQQTPGQGLQFLFEYFSETQRNKGNFPGRFSGRQFSNSRSEMNVSTLELGDSALYLCASSLAEGQGEQYFGPGTRLTVT.